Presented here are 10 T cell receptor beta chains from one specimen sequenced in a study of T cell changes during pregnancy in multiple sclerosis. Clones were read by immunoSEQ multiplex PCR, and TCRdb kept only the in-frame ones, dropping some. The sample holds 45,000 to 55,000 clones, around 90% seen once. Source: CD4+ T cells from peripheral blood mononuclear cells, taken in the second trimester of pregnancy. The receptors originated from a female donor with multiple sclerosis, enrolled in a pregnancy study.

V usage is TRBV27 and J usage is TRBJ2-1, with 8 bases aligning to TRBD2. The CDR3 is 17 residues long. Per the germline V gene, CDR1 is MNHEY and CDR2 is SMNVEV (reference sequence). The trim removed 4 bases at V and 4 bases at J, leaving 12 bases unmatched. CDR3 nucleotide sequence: TGTGCCAGCAGTTCCCTCTCGACTAGCGCCCCTTACAATGAGCAGTTCTTC. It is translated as CASSSLSTSAPYNEQFF.

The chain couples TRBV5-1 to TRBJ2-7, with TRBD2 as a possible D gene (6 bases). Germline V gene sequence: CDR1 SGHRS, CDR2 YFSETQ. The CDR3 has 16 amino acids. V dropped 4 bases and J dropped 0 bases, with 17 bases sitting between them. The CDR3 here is CASSPVGGSFSYEQYF. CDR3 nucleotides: TGCGCCAGCAGCCCCGTTGGAGGGAGTTTCTCCTACGAGCAGTACTTC.

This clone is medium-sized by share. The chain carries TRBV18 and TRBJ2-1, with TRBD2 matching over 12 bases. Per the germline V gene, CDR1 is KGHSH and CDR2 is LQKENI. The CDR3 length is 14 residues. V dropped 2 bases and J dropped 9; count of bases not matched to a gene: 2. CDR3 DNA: TGTGCCAGCTCACCAAAGACTAGCGGGAGTGAGCAGTTCTTC. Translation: CASSPKTSGSEQFF.

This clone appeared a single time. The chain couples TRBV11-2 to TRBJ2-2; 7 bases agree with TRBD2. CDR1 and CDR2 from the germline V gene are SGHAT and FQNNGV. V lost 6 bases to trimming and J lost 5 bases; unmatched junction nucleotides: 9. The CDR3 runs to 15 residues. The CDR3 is CASRGGGSGTGELFF. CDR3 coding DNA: TGTGCCAGCAGGGGAGGCGGGAGTGGAACCGGGGAGCTGTTTTTT.

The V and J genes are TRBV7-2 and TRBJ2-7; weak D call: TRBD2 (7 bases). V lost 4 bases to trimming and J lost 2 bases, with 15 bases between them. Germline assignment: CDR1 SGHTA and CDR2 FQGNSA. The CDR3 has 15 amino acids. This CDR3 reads CASSSEGGRAYEQYF. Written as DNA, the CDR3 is TGTGCCAGCAGCTCCGAGGGGGGGCGCGCCTACGAGCAGTACTTC.

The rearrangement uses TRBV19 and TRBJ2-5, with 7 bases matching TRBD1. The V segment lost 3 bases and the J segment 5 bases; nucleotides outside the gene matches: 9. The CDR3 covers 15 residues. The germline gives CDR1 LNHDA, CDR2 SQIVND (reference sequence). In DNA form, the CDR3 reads TGTGCCAGTAGTATGGCCCCGACAGGGTACGAGACCCAGTACTTC. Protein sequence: CASSMAPTGYETQYF.

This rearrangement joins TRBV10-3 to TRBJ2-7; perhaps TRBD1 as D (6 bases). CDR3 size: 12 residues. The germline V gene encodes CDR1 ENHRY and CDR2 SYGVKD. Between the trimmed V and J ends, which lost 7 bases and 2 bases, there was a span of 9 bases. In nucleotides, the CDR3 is TGTGCCATCACCGGGGACACCTACGAGCAGTACTTC. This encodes CAITGDTYEQYF.

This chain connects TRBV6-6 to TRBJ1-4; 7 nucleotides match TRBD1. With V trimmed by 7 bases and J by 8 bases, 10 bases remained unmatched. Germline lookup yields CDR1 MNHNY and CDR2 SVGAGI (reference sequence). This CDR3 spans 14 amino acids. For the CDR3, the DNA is TGTGCCAGCAAAGAGGGGGCGGTTATCGAAAAACTGTTTTTT. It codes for CASKEGAVIEKLFF.

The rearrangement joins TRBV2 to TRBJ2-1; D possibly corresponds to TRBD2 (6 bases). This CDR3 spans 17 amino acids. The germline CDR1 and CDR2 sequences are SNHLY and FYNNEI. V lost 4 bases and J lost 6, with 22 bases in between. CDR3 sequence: CASSALQGLQKGNEQFF. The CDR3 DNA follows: TGTGCCAGCAGTGCGTTGCAAGGACTACAGAAAGGCAATGAGCAGTTCTTC.

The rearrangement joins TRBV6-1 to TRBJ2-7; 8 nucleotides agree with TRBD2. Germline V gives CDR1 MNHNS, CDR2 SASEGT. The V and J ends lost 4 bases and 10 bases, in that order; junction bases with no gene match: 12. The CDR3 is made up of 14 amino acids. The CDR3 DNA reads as TGTGCCAGCAGTGTTGAGGTTAGCGGGAATGTACAGTACTTC. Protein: CASSVEVSGNVQYF.